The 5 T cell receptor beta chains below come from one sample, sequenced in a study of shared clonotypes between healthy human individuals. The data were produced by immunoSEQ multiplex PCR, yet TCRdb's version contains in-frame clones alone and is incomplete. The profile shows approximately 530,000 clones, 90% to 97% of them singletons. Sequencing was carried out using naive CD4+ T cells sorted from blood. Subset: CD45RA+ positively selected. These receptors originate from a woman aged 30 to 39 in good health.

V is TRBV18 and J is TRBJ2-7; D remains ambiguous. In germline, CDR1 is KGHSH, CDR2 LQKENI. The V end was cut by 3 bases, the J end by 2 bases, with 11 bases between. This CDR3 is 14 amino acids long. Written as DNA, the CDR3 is TGTGCCAGCTCACCGACCAGGAACGCCTACGAGCAGTACTTC. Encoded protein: CASSPTRNAYEQYF.

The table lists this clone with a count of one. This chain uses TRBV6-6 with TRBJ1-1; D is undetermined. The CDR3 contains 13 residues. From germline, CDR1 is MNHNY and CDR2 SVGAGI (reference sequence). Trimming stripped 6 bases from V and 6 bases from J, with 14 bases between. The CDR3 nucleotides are TGTGCCAGCAGGACAATAGGTTCCGCTGAAGCTTTCTTT. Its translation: CASRTIGSAEAFF.

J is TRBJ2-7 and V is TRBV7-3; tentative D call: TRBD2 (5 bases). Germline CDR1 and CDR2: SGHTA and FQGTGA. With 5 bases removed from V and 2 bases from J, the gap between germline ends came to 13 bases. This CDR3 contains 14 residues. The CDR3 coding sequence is TGTGCCAGCAGCCCCGGACTGGATCCCTACGAGCAGTACTTC. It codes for CASSPGLDPYEQYF.

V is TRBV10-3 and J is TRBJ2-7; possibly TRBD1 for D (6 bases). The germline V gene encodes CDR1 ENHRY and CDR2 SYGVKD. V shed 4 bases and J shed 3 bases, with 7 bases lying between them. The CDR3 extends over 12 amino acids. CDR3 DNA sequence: TGTGCCATCAGTGGGACAGACTACGAGCAGTACTTC. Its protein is CAISGTDYEQYF.

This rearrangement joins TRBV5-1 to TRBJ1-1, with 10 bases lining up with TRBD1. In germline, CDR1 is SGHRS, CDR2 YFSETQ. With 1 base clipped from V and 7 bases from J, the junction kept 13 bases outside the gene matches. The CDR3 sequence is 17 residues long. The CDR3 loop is CASSLKVLGTGDSEAFF. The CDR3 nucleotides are TGCGCCAGCAGCTTGAAGGTCTTAGGGACAGGGGATAGTGAAGCTTTCTTT.